This T cell receptor (beta chain) was sequenced for a study of human T cells and chemical hapten exposure. Study details: The study enrolled mostly female patients with alopecia areata, totalis or universalis.

The time point is: patch test 1, 2 weeks after DPC sensitization. Stated treatment: therapeutic diphenylcyclopropenone sensitization with weekly scalp DPC. It was from unfractionated whole blood that total RNA was extracted. As originally analysed: Per sample, the median was around 100,000 TCRs, with values from approximately 25,000 to 650,000. TCRdb analysed the RACE reads with MiXCR anew, one entry per CDR3 protein. TCRdb, rather than the study authors, made the V and J calls. The sample lists approximately 80,000 distinct CDR3 sequences, 6% to 9% occurring once. CDR1 and CDR2 (germline): SQVTM, ANQGSEA. The CDR3 loop spans 13 amino acids. With 4 bases removed from V and 8 bases from J, the gap between germline ends came to 17 bases. This clonotype turned up a few times.

Here the sequenced sample was whole blood, taken in connection with sensitization to the hapten diphenylcyclopropenone (DPC). The V gene is TRBV29-1, the J gene TRBJ1-1; D remains ambiguous. This receptor was obtained from a woman aged 30 to 39 with alopecia areata. Some clones in this sample may be carry-over from other donors' samples. CDR3 DNA sequence: TGCAGCGTTGTAGGTCCCCTTGCGGGGGAAGCTTTCTTT. This sequence encodes CSVVGPLAGEAFF.